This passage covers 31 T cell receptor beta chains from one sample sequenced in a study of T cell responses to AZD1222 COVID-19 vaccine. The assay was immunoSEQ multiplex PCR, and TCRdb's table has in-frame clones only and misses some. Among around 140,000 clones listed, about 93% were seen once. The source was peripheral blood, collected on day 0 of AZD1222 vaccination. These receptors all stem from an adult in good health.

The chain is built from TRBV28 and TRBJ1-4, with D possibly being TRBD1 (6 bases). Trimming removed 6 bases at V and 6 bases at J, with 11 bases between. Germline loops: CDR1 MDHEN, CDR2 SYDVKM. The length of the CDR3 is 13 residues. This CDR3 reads CASSEGTYEKLFF. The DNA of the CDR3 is TGTGCCAGCAGCGAAGGGACATATGAAAAACTGTTTTTT. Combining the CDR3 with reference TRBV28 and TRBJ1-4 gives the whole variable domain DVKVTQSSRYLVKRTGEKVFLECVQDMDHENMFWYRQDPGLGLRLIYFSYDVKMKEKGDIPEGYSVSREKKERFSLILESASTNQTSMYLCASSEGTYEKLFFGSGTQLSVL.

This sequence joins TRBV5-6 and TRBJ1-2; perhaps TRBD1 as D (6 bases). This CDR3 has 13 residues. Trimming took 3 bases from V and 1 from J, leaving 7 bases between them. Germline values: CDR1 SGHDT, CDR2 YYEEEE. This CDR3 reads CASSWDNNYGYTF. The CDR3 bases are TGTGCCAGCAGCTGGGACAATAACTATGGCTACACCTTC.

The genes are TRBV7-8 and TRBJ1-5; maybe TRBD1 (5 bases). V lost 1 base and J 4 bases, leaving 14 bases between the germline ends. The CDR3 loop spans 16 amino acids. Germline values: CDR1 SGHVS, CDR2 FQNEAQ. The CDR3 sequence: CASSLGGTRLNQPQHF. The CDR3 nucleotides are TGTGCCAGCAGCTTAGGCGGGACCAGACTTAATCAGCCCCAGCATTTT.

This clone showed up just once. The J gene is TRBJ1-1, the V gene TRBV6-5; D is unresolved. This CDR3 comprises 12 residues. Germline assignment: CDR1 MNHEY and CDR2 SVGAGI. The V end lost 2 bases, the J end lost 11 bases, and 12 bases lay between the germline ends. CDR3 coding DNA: TGTGCCAGCAGTTACACGGGGAGAGGTGCTTTCTTT. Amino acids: CASSYTGRGAFF.

CDR3 DNA sequence: TGTGCCAGCCGGGATTCTGGGGCCAACGTCCTGACTTTC. It is translated as CASRDSGANVLTF. V is TRBV14 and J is TRBJ2-6, with D perhaps matching TRBD2 (5 bases). The germline V and J ends were trimmed by 8 bases and 1 base, with 6 bases remaining between them. The length of the CDR3 is 13 residues. Germline CDR1 reads SGHDN; CDR2 reads FVKESK.

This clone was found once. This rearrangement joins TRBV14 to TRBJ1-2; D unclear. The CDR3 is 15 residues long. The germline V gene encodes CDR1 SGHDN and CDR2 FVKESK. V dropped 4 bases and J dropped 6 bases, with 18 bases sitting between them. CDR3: CASSRPPGHLDGYTF. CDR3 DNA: TGTGCCAGCAGCCGTCCGCCGGGTCATTTGGATGGCTACACCTTC.

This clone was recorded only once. The CDR3 DNA sequence: TGTGCCAGCTCTGACCAGAAGAACACTGAAGCTTTCTTT. Protein: CASSDQKNTEAFF. The rearrangement uses TRBV18 and TRBJ1-1, with D hard to call. The CDR3 totals 13 residues. Germline CDR1 KGHSH, CDR2 LQKENI. Trimming cost V 6 bases and J 1 base, with 9 bases left between them.

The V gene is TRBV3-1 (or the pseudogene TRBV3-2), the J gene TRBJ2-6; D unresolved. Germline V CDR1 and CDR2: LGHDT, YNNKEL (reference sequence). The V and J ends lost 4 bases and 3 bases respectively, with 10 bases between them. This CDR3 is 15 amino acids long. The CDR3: CASSRTGDGANVLTF. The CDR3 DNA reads TGTGCCAGCAGCCGTACTGGGGATGGGGCCAACGTCCTGACTTTC.

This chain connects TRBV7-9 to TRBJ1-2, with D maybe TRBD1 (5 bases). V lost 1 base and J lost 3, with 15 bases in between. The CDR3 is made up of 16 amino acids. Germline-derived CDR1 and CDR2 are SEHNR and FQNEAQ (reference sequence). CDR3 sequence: CASSLGVGGTDYGYTF. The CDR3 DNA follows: TGTGCCAGCAGCTTAGGAGTTGGGGGTACCGACTATGGCTACACCTTC. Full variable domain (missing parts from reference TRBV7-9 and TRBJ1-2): DTGVSQNPRHKITKRGQNVTFRCDPISEHNRLYWYRQTLGQGPEFLTYFQNEAQLEKSRLLSDRFSAERPKGSFSTLEIQRTEQGDSAMYLCASSLGVGGTDYGYTFGSGTRLTVV.

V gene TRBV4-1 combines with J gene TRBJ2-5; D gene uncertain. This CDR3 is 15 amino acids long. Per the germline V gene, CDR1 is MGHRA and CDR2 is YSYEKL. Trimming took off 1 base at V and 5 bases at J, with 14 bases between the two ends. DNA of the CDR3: TGCGCCAGCAGCCAAGCGGTGTTGGAGAGGGAGACCCAGTACTTC. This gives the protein CASSQAVLERETQYF.

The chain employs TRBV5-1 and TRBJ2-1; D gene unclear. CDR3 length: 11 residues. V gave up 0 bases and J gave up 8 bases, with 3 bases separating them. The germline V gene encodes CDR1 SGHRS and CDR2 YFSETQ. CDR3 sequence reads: CASSLVDEQFF. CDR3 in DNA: TGCGCCAGCAGCTTGGTCGATGAGCAGTTCTTC.

CDR3 region: CASSVAADTQYF. CDR3 coding DNA: TGTGCCAGCAGCGTCGCGGCAGATACGCAGTATTTT. V usage is TRBV12-3 or TRBV12-4 and J usage is TRBJ2-3; D remains unclear. The CDR3 loop spans 12 amino acids. V gave up 6 bases and J gave up 4 bases, with 8 bases separating them.

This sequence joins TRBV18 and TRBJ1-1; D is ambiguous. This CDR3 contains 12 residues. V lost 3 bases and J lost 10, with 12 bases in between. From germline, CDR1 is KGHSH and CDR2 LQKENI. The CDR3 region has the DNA TGTGCCAGCTCACCGTCTCTCGGCGGAGCTTTCTTT. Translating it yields CASSPSLGGAFF.

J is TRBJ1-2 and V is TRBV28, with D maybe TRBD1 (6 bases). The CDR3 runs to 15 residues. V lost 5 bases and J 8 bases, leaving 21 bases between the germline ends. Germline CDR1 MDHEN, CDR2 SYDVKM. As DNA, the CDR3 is TGTGCCAGCAGTACCCCAACGACAGGTCTCGGGGGCTACACCTTC. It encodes CASSTPTTGLGGYTF.

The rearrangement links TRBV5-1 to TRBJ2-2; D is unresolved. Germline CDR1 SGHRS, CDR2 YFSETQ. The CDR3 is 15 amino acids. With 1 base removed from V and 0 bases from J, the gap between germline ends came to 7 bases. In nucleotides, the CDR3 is TGCGCCAGCAGCTTGAGTCAGACGAACACCGGGGAGCTGTTTTTT. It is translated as CASSLSQTNTGELFF.

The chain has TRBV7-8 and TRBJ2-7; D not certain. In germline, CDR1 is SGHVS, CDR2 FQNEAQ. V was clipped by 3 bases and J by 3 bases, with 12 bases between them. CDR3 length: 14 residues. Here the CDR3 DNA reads TGTGCCAGCAGCTTCGGCGATCCGAACTACGAGCAGTACTTC. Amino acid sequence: CASSFGDPNYEQYF.

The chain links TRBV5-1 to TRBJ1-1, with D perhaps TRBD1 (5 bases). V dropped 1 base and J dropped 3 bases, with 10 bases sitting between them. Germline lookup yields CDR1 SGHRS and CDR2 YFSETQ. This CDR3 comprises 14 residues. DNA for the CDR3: TGCGCCAGCAGCTTGAGCGGGGGGGACACTGAAGCTTTCTTT. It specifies CASSLSGGDTEAFF.

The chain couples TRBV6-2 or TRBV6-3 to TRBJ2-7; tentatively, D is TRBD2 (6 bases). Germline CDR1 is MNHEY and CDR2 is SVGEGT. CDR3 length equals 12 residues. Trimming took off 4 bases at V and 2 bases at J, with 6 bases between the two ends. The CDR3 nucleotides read TGTGCCAGCAGTTGGACTACCTACGAGCAGTACTTC. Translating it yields CASSWTTYEQYF.

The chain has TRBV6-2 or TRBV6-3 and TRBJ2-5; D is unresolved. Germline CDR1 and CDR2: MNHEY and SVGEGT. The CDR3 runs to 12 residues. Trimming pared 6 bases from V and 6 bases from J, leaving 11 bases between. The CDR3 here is CASSSFGKTQYF. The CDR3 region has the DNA TGTGCCAGCAGCTCATTTGGGAAGACCCAGTACTTC.

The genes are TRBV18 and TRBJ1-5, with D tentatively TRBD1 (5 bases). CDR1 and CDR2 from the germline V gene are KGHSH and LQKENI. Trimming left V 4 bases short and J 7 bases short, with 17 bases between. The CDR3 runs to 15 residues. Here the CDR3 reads CASSLTTGVGQPQHF. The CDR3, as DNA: TGTGCCAGCTCACTCACCACGGGGGTTGGACAGCCCCAGCATTTT.

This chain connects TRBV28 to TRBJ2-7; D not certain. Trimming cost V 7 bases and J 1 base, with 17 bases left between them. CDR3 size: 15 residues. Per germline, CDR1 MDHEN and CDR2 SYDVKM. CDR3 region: CASTPPGSSSYEQYF. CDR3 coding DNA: TGTGCCAGCACCCCCCCTGGCAGTAGTTCCTACGAGCAGTACTTC.

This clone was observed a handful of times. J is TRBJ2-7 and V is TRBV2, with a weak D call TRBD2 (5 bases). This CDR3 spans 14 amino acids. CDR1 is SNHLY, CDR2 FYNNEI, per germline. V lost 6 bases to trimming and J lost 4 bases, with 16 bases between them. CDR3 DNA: TGTGCCAGCAGCCGCGCGGCGGGTTCTTACGAGCAGTACTTC. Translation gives CASSRAAGSYEQYF.

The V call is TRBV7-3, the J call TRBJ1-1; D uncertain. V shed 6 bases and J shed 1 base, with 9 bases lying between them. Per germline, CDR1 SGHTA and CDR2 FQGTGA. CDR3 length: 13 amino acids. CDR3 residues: CASRATPNTEAFF. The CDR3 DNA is TGTGCCAGCAGGGCTACACCGAACACTGAAGCTTTCTTT.

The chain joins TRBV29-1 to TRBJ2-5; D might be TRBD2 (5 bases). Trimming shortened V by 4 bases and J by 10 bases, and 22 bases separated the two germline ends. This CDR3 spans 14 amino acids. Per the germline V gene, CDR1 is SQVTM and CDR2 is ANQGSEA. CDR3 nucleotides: TGCAGCGTTGTGCGCGGGTCCCCCAGGTTGTACCAGTACTTC. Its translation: CSVVRGSPRLYQYF.

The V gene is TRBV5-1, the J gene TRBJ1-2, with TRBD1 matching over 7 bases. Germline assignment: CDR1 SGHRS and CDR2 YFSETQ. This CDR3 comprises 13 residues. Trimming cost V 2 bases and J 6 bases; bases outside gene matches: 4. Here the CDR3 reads CASSFGDRDGYTF. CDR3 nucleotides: TGCGCCAGCAGCTTTGGAGACAGGGATGGCTACACCTTC.

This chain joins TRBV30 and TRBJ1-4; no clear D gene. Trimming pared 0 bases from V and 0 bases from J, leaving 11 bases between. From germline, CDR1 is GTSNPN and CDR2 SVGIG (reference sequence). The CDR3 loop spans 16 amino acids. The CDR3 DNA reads TGTGCCTGGAGTGTCGGGAACTTGGCAACTAATGAAAAACTGTTTTTT. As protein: CAWSVGNLATNEKLFF.

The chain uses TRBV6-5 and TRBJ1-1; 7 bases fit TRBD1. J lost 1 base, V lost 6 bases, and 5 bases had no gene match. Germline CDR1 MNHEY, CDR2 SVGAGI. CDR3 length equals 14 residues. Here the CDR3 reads CASRGWTGNTEAFF. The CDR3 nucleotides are TGTGCCAGCAGGGGATGGACAGGGAACACTGAAGCTTTCTTT.

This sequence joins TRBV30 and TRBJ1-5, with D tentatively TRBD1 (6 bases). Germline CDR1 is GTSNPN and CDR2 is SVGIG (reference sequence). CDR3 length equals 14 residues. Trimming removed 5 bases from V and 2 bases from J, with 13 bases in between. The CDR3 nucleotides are TGTGCCTGGGAAACAGGGCTCGGCAATCAGCCCCAGCATTTT. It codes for CAWETGLGNQPQHF.

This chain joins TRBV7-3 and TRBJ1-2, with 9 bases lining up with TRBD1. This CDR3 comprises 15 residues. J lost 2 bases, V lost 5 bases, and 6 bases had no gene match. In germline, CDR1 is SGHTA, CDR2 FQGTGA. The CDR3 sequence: CASSPGQGGNYGYTF. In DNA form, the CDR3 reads TGTGCCAGCAGCCCGGGACAGGGAGGGAACTATGGCTACACCTTC.

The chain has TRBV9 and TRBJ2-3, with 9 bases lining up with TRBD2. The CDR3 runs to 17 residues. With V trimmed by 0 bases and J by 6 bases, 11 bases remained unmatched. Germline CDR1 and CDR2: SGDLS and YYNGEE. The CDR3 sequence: CASSVVGRGGAGDTQYF. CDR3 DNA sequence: TGTGCCAGCAGCGTAGTGGGTCGCGGGGGGGCCGGGGATACGCAGTATTTT.

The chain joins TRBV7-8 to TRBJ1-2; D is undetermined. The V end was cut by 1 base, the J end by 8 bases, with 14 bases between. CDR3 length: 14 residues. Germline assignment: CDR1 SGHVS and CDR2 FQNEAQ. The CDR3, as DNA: TGTGCCAGCAGCTTAGGGTATAACCAGCCGGGCTACACCTTC. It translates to CASSLGYNQPGYTF.